These 4 T cell receptor beta chains came from one sample sequenced in a study of shared clonotypes between healthy human individuals. The naive CD8 subset, CD45RO-negative cells positively selected for CCR7, excluded terminally differentiated effector memory CD45RA+ cells. The repertoire was sequenced with immunoSEQ multiplex PCR; TCRdb's copy has only in-frame clones and lacks some. Of over 800,000 clones listed, 80% to 95% are singletons. The material sequenced was naive CD8+ T cells sorted from blood. The source is a man aged 25-45 years in good health.

V and J are TRBV13 and TRBJ2-7, with D possibly matching TRBD1 (5 bases). The germline CDR1 and CDR2 sequences are PRHDT and FYEKMQ (reference sequence). This CDR3 spans 13 amino acids. V lost 3 bases and J 3 bases, leaving 9 bases between the germline ends. CDR3 amino acids: CASSLVGDYEQYF. CDR3 DNA sequence: TGTGCCAGCAGCTTGGTAGGGGACTACGAGCAGTACTTC.

The chain joins TRBV4-1 to TRBJ2-1; the D gene is possibly TRBD2 (5 bases). V was shortened by 0 bases and J by 14 bases, with 14 bases between the two germline ends. Germline-derived CDR1 and CDR2 are MGHRA and YSYEKL. This CDR3 is built from 13 residues. The CDR3 DNA sequence: TGCGCCAGCAGCCAAGATAGGGCTAGCCGGGAGTTCTTC. It yields the protein CASSQDRASREFF.

This sequence joins TRBV7-2 and TRBJ2-7, with D perhaps TRBD1 (5 bases). The germline gives CDR1 SGHTA, CDR2 FQGNSA. This CDR3 region has 15 residues. Trimming removed 1 base from V and 0 bases from J, with 10 bases in between. This CDR3 is CASSLEIQGSYEQYF. The CDR3 coding sequence is TGTGCCAGCAGCTTAGAGATTCAGGGCTCCTACGAGCAGTACTTC.

This chain connects TRBV28 to TRBJ2-1; 8 nucleotides align to TRBD2. The germline CDR1 and CDR2 sequences are MDHEN and SYDVKM. This CDR3 region has 17 residues. V gave up 3 bases and J gave up 7 bases; unmatched junction bases: 14. The CDR3: CASSFWRTGGPGNEQFF. In nucleotides, the CDR3 is TGTGCCAGCAGTTTTTGGCGAACGGGAGGGCCTGGGAATGAGCAGTTCTTC.